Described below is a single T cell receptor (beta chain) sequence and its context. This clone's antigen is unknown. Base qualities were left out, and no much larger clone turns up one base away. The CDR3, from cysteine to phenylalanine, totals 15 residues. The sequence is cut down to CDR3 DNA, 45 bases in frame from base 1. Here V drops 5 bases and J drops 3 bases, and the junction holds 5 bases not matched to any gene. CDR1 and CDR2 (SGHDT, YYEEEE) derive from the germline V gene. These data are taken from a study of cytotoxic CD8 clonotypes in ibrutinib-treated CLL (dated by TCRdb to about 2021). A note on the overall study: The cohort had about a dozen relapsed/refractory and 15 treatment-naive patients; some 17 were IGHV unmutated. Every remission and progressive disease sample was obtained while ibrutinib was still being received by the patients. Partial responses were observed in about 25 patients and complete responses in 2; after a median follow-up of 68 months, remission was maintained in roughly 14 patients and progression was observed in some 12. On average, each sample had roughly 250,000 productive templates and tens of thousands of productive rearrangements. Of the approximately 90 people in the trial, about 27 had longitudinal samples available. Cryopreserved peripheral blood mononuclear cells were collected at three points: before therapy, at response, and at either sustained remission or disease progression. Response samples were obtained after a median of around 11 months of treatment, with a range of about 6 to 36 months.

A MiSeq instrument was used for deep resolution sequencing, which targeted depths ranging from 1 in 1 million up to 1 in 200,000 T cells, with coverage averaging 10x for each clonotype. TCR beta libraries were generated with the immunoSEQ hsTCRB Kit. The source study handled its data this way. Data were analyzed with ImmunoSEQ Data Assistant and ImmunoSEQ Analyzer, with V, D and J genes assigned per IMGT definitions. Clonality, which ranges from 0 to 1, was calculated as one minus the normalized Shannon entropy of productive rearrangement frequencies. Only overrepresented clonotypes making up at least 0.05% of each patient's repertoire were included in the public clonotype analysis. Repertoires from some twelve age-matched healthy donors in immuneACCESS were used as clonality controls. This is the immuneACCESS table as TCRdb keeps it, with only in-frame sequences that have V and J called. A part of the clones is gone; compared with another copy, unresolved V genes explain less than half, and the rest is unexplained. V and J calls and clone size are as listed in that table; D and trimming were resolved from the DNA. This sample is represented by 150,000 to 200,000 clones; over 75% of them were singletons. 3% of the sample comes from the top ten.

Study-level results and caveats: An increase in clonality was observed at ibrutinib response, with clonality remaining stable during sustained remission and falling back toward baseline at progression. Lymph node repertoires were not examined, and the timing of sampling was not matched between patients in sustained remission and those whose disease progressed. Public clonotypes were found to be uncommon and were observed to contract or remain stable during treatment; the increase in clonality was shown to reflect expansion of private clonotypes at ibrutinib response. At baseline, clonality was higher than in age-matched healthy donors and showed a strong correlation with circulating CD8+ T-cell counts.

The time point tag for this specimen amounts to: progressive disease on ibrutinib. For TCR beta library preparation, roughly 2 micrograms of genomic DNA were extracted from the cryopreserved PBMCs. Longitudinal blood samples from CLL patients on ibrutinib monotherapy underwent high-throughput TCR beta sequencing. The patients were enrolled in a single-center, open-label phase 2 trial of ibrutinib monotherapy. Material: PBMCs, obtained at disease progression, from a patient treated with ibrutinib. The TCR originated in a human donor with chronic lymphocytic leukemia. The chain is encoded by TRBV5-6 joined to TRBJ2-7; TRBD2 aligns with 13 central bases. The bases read TGTGCCAGCAGAACTAGCGGGAGGGCCCTCTACGAGCAGTACTTC. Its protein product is CASRTSGRALYEQYF.